This is a list of T cell receptor beta chains from one sample in a study of blood T cell repertoires in COVID-19. Sequencing used immunoSEQ multiplex PCR; TCRdb keeps in-frame clones, though not all of them. The sample yields about 350,000 clones, around nine tenths seen once. Source material: PBMCs or T cells enriched from blood (not recorded which). All receptors derive from a woman aged 25-40 years who had been exposed to COVID-19. Each CDR3 is given with its conserved first and last residue. D genes are given only for firm matches. Some rows have no size entry. The others give once, few or many, or a class for an expanded clone.

clone_size: -; d_call: TRBD1; v_call: TRBV27; j_call: TRBJ2-5; cdr3_nt: TGTGCCAGCAAGTCCCGAGACAGGGTCCAAGAGACCCAGTACTTC; cdr3_aa: CASKSRDRVQETQYF
clone_size: few; d_call: TRBD2; v_call: TRBV7-9; j_call: TRBJ2-2; cdr3_nt: TGTGCCAGCAGCTCCCCCGGACTAGCTGGAAACACCGGGGAGCTGTTTTTT; cdr3_aa: CASSSPGLAGNTGELFF
clone_size: -; d_call: -; v_call: TRBV3-1/TRBV3-2; j_call: TRBJ2-7; cdr3_nt: TGTGCCAGCAGCCAAGCCAGCTACGAGCAGTACTTC; cdr3_aa: CASSQASYEQYF
clone_size: -; d_call: -; v_call: TRBV29-1; j_call: TRBJ1-2; cdr3_nt: TGCAGCGTTGATCGGGGGGGCTTAGGGTATGGCTACACCTTC; cdr3_aa: CSVDRGGLGYGYTF
clone_size: once; d_call: TRBD1; v_call: TRBV5-6; j_call: TRBJ1-1; cdr3_nt: TGTGCCAGCAGCTTGGCAGGGGGCGCAACTGAAGCTTTCTTT; cdr3_aa: CASSLAGGATEAFF
clone_size: -; d_call: TRBD1; v_call: TRBV18; j_call: TRBJ2-7; cdr3_nt: TGTGCCAGCTCCCCCCGTTCCGGACAGGGTACCTACGAGCAGTACTTC; cdr3_aa: CASSPRSGQGTYEQYF
clone_size: once; d_call: TRBD1; v_call: TRBV4-1; j_call: TRBJ1-5; cdr3_nt: TGCGCCAGCAGCCAAGGGACAGGGATCCACCAGCCCCAGCATTTT; cdr3_aa: CASSQGTGIHQPQHF
clone_size: -; d_call: -; v_call: TRBV6-2/TRBV6-3; j_call: TRBJ1-2; cdr3_nt: TGTGCCAGCAGTTACACGGGGGACTATGGCTACACCTTC; cdr3_aa: CASSYTGDYGYTF
clone_size: few; d_call: -; v_call: TRBV5-1; j_call: TRBJ2-2; cdr3_nt: TGCGCCAGCAGCTTGAGGGGCATAGTCCCTAACACCGGGGAGCTGTTTTTT; cdr3_aa: CASSLRGIVPNTGELFF
clone_size: -; d_call: -; v_call: TRBV7-9; j_call: TRBJ1-4; cdr3_nt: TGTGCCAGCAGCCCGCCCGGTGAAAAACTGTTTTTT; cdr3_aa: CASSPPGEKLFF
clone_size: -; d_call: -; v_call: TRBV10-3; j_call: TRBJ1-6; cdr3_nt: TGTGCCATCAGTGAGAGGGCAGGGCGGCGCAATTCACCCCTCCACTTT; cdr3_aa: CAISERAGRRNSPLHF
clone_size: -; d_call: -; v_call: TRBV3-1/TRBV3-2; j_call: TRBJ2-7; cdr3_nt: TGTGCCAGCAGCCACATCTTGGGGAGTCCCTACGAGCAGTACTTC; cdr3_aa: CASSHILGSPYEQYF
clone_size: -; d_call: TRBD2; v_call: TRBV14; j_call: TRBJ2-1; cdr3_nt: TGTGCCAGCAGCCACTTGACTAGCGGAGGCTACAATGAGCAGTTCTTC; cdr3_aa: CASSHLTSGGYNEQFF
clone_size: -; d_call: -; v_call: TRBV2; j_call: TRBJ1-5; cdr3_nt: TGTGCCAGCAGTGCGAGGGCCCAGCCCCAGCATTTT; cdr3_aa: CASSARAQPQHF
clone_size: -; d_call: TRBD2; v_call: TRBV2; j_call: TRBJ2-2; cdr3_nt: TGTGCCAGCAGACTTACTAGCGCGCAGAACACCGGGGAGCTGTTTTTT; cdr3_aa: CASRLTSAQNTGELFF
clone_size: -; d_call: TRBD1; v_call: TRBV10-3; j_call: TRBJ1-2; cdr3_nt: TGTGCCATCAGCGTGAACCCCAGTGGACAGGGAGATATAGGCTATGGCTACACCTTC; cdr3_aa: CAISVNPSGQGDIGYGYTF
clone_size: -; d_call: TRBD1; v_call: TRBV18; j_call: TRBJ2-1; cdr3_nt: TGTGCCAGCTTATCGGACAGGGTTGATCGTTCCGTCTACAATGAGCAGTTCTTC; cdr3_aa: CASLSDRVDRSVYNEQFF
clone_size: -; d_call: TRBD1; v_call: TRBV10-3; j_call: TRBJ1-1; cdr3_nt: TGTGCCACAGCACAGGGGGCGGTGAACACTGAAGCTTTCTTT; cdr3_aa: CATAQGAVNTEAFF
clone_size: -; d_call: -; v_call: TRBV6-5; j_call: TRBJ1-6; cdr3_nt: TGTGCCAGCAGTTACTCGCAGGGTGGTGATTCACCCCTCCACTTT; cdr3_aa: CASSYSQGGDSPLHF
clone_size: -; d_call: TRBD1; v_call: TRBV10-3; j_call: TRBJ1-4; cdr3_nt: TGTGCCATCAGTAAGACAGGGGGTTCTAATGAAAAACTGTTTTTT; cdr3_aa: CAISKTGGSNEKLFF
clone_size: -; d_call: TRBD1; v_call: TRBV29-1; j_call: TRBJ1-2; cdr3_nt: TGCAGCGTTAGACCGGACAGGGACGGCTACACCTTC; cdr3_aa: CSVRPDRDGYTF
clone_size: -; d_call: -; v_call: TRBV9; j_call: TRBJ1-6; cdr3_nt: TGTGCCAGCAGCCCCACCCCCGGGGCACCCCTCCACTTT; cdr3_aa: CASSPTPGAPLHF
clone_size: -; d_call: TRBD2; v_call: TRBV9; j_call: TRBJ2-7; cdr3_nt: TGTGCCAGCAGCGTAGATAGCGGGGGTTCCTACGAGCAGTACTTC; cdr3_aa: CASSVDSGGSYEQYF
clone_size: -; d_call: TRBD1; v_call: TRBV30; j_call: TRBJ1-5; cdr3_nt: TGTGCCTGGAGTGTACGGACAGGGCCTGTATATAGCAATCAGCCCCAGCATTTT; cdr3_aa: CAWSVRTGPVYSNQPQHF
clone_size: -; d_call: TRBD2; v_call: TRBV5-1; j_call: TRBJ2-1; cdr3_nt: TGCGCCAGCGCTGCTGGCGGGAGCAATGAGCAGTTCTTC; cdr3_aa: CASAAGGSNEQFF
clone_size: -; d_call: -; v_call: TRBV7-9; j_call: TRBJ2-7; cdr3_nt: TGTGCCAGCAGTCCCTCTGCGGTCTCCTACGAGCAGTACTTC; cdr3_aa: CASSPSAVSYEQYF
clone_size: -; d_call: TRBD2; v_call: TRBV11-3; j_call: TRBJ2-3; cdr3_nt: TGTGCCAGCAGCTTCCAGACTAGCCTAAGCACAGATACGCAGTATTTT; cdr3_aa: CASSFQTSLSTDTQYF
clone_size: -; d_call: TRBD1; v_call: TRBV5-1; j_call: TRBJ1-2; cdr3_nt: TGCGCCAGCAGCTTGGCGGGGACAGCGTCACGCTACACCTTC; cdr3_aa: CASSLAGTASRYTF